This T cell receptor beta chain was recorded in a study of blood T cells in healthy people across ages. Across the study: For every two T cells, template switching captured about one barcoded beta molecule.

Sample-barcoded 5' priming and a J-beta primer mix drove a second PCR of about 6 to 12 cycles. TCRdb reprocessed the 5' RACE reads with MiXCR, giving one entry per CDR3 protein. In the table there are about 1.5 million distinct CDR3 sequences, roughly 43% of which are singletons. Notes on the study in general: There was a strong correlation between TCR beta diversity and naive T cell percentage.

CDR1 is DFQATT and CDR2 is SNEGSKA in the germline V gene (reference sequence). This CDR3 is 16 amino acids long. J lost 3 bases, V lost 2 bases, and 7 bases had no gene match. The sample holds many counts of this clonotype. Its specificity is not known. The V and J genes are TRBV20-1 and TRBJ2-1, with 10 positions matching TRBD1. This receptor was obtained from a woman between 18 and 29 years old in good health. Input material: blood. CDR3 protein: CSARLGTGAGYNEQFF. The DNA for the CDR3 is TGCAGTGCTAGACTTGGGACAGGGGCTGGCTACAATGAGCAGTTCTTC.